Presented here are 29 T cell receptor beta chains from one specimen sequenced in a study of regulatory T cells in long-lasting Graves disease. CDR3 regions were amplified by Arm-PCR using iRepertoire HTBI primers to build TCR beta libraries. A single record per CDR3 protein comes from TCRdb applying MiXCR to the multiplex PCR reads. This table has 650,000 to 850,000 distinct CDR3 sequences, roughly 30% appearing once. The time point: persistent/refractory GD, antithyroid drugs over 5 years with positive TRAb. Scientists built the TCR library using RNA that was extracted from PBMCs. The sample in question was peripheral blood mononuclear cells (PBMCs), obtained when the disease was refractory, from a patient treated with antithyroid drugs. The source of these receptors is a female donor with Graves disease.

The gene calls are TRBV6-1 and TRBJ1-4; D remains ambiguous. Germline CDR1 is MNHNS and CDR2 is SASEGT. This CDR3 comprises 14 residues. Trimming pared 5 bases from V and 5 bases from J, leaving 12 bases between. The CDR3 DNA sequence: TGTGCCAGCAGTCCCCGGGCTACGAATGAAAAACTGTTTTTT. Protein: CASSPRATNEKLFF.

This clonotype showed up many times. V gene TRBV28 combines with J gene TRBJ1-5; the match to TRBD1 covers 9 bases. CDR1 and CDR2 (germline): MDHEN, SYDVKM. The CDR3 sequence is 14 residues long. Germline trimming cut 7 bases from V and 2 bases from J; bases unmatched to any gene: 3. The CDR3 bases are TGTGCCAGCACCGGGACAGGGCGCAATCAGCCCCAGCATTTT. Translated, it gives CASTGTGRNQPQHF.

This clonotype was counted a few times. The chain links TRBV20-1 to TRBJ1-1; 8 bases map to TRBD1. Germline-derived CDR1 and CDR2 are DFQATT and SNEGSKA (reference sequence). J was trimmed by 4 bases and V by 5 bases; bases with no gene match: 6. The CDR3 is made up of 13 amino acids. The chain's CDR3 is CSADRGGSTEAFF. The CDR3 nucleotides are TGCAGTGCTGACAGGGGAGGTAGCACTGAAGCTTTCTTT.

V and J are TRBV3-1 and TRBJ1-5; tentatively, D is TRBD1 (5 bases). Between the trimmed V and J ends, which lost 3 bases and 2 bases, there was a span of 11 bases. The germline CDR1 and CDR2 sequences are LGHDT and YNNKEL (reference sequence). The CDR3 runs 15 residues. The CDR3 spells CASSHDSARNQPQHF. CDR3 nucleotides: TGTGCCAGCAGCCACGACAGTGCACGCAATCAGCCCCAGCATTTT.

The chain has TRBV6-1 and TRBJ1-2; perhaps TRBD1 as D (5 bases). The germline CDR1 and CDR2 sequences are MNHNS and SASEGT. The CDR3 is 14 amino acids. V shed 0 bases and J shed 9 bases, with 14 bases lying between them. CDR3 nucleotides: TGTGCCAGCAGTGAAGCAGCGGGGGACCGGAGCTACACCTTC. It is translated as CASSEAAGDRSYTF.

Worth noting for this clonotype: A much larger clone is a single base away; this may be a read error. The V and J genes are TRBV28 and TRBJ1-2; tentatively, D is TRBD1 (5 bases). Germline CDR1 MDHEN, CDR2 SYDVKM. The CDR3 totals 14 residues. The CDR3 bases are TGTGCCGGCAGCTTAGATCTGGGGGGAAGTGGCTACACCTTC. Its protein is CAGSLDLGGSGYTF.

V is TRBV29-1 and J is TRBJ2-7, with a weak D call TRBD1 (5 bases). The germline V gene encodes CDR1 SQVTM and CDR2 ANQGSEA. Trimming pared 5 bases from V and 6 bases from J, leaving 11 bases between. The CDR3 totals 11 residues. Here the CDR3 reads CSVMGLAEQYF. The CDR3 nucleotides read TGCAGCGTTATGGGGCTTGCCGAGCAGTACTTC.

The chain combines TRBV3-1 with TRBJ1-2, with D uncertain. CDR1 is LGHDT and CDR2 is YNNKEL in the germline V gene (reference sequence). The CDR3 is 19 residues long. V lost 2 bases and J lost 0, with 22 bases in between. The CDR3 region has the DNA TGTGCCAGCAGCCAATGGGTCAGGCAACGACTTGGCGCTAACTATGGCTACACCTTC. It codes for CASSQWVRQRLGANYGYTF.

The chain has TRBV6-1 and TRBJ2-2; D may be TRBD2 (6 bases). The germline gives CDR1 MNHNS, CDR2 SASEGT. CDR3 length equals 14 residues. V lost 6 bases and J 1 base, leaving 9 bases between the germline ends. The CDR3, as DNA: TGTGCCAGCAGGTCGGGACTGAACACCGGGGAGCTGTTTTTT. Its protein product is CASRSGLNTGELFF.

This clonotype was seen only a few times. The chain couples TRBV2 to TRBJ1-2; D call uncertain. Trimming cost V 5 bases and J 6 bases, with 16 bases left between them. Germline V gene data show CDR1 as SNHLY and CDR2 as FYNNEI. The CDR3 loop spans 14 amino acids. CDR3 coding DNA: TGTGCCAGCAGTAGAGGGAACCCAAGGGATGGCTACACCTTC. Amino acids: CASSRGNPRDGYTF. Using reference TRBV2 and TRBJ1-2 for the parts outside the CDR3, the full variable domain is EPEVTQTPSHQVTQMGQEVILRCVPISNHLYFYWYRQILGQKVEFLVSFYNNEISEKSEIFDDQFSVERPDGSNFTLKIRSTKLEDSAMYFCASSRGNPRDGYTFGSGTRLTVV.

This chain links TRBV30 with TRBJ1-1; D is unresolved. The CDR3 extends over 15 amino acids. The V end was cut by 1 base, the J end by 4 bases, with 16 bases between. Germline CDR1 and CDR2: GTSNPN and SVGIG (reference sequence). The CDR3 bases are TGTGCCTGGAGTGCGCCCCACGACCTGGGCACTGAAGCTTTCTTT. Amino acid sequence: CAWSAPHDLGTEAFF.

This clonotype occurred a few times. This chain connects TRBV28 to TRBJ2-4, with D possibly matching TRBD1 (5 bases). The CDR3 contains 13 residues. Germline CDR1 and CDR2: MDHEN and SYDVKM. V was trimmed by 2 bases and J by 15 bases, leaving 17 bases between them. Written as DNA, the CDR3 is TGTGCCAGCAGTTTAAATCCCGGACAAAGATCGTACTTC. Its translation is CASSLNPGQRSYF.

The V gene is TRBV2, the J gene TRBJ1-5; 7 bases are a match to TRBD1. CDR3 length equals 16 residues. V lost 4 bases and J lost 0; bases outside the gene matches: 6. Germline V gene sequence: CDR1 SNHLY, CDR2 FYNNEI. This CDR3 reads CASSGAGGNSNQPQHF. CDR3 DNA: TGTGCCAGCAGTGGTGCAGGGGGTAATAGCAATCAGCCCCAGCATTTT. Based on the CDR3 plus reference TRBV2 and TRBJ1-5, the full variable domain is EPEVTQTPSHQVTQMGQEVILRCVPISNHLYFYWYRQILGQKVEFLVSFYNNEISEKSEIFDDQFSVERPDGSNFTLKIRSTKLEDSAMYFCASSGAGGNSNQPQHFGDGTRLSIL.

This clonotype was counted only a few times. The chain links TRBV6-5 to TRBJ1-1; possibly TRBD1 for D (5 bases). Trimming took off 4 bases at V and 4 bases at J, with 16 bases between the two ends. Germline lookup yields CDR1 MNHEY and CDR2 SVGAGI. The CDR3 extends over 15 amino acids. The CDR3: CASSSTGAGSTEAFF. DNA of the CDR3: TGTGCCAGCAGTTCTACAGGCGCCGGGAGCACTGAAGCTTTCTTT.

This clonotype has a count of ten or more. V usage is TRBV28 and J usage is TRBJ1-2; D gene uncertain. CDR3 length: 14 residues. Germline V lookup: CDR1 MDHEN, CDR2 SYDVKM. Trimming removed 4 bases from V and 7 bases from J, with 16 bases in between. This CDR3 is CASSSTLDPSGYTF. The CDR3 nucleotides read TGTGCCAGCAGTTCTACCCTCGATCCCTCTGGCTACACCTTC.

This clonotype has just a few counts. The genes are TRBV11-2 and TRBJ2-6, with D unresolved. Trimming removed 5 bases at V and 0 bases at J, with 11 bases between. Per germline, CDR1 SGHAT and CDR2 FQNNGV. The CDR3 is 16 residues long. The CDR3 here is CASSPRYPSGANVLTF. The CDR3 coding sequence is TGTGCCAGCAGCCCGCGTTACCCCTCTGGGGCCAACGTCCTGACTTTC.

This clonotype occurred a few times. V is TRBV20-1 and J is TRBJ1-2, with D unresolved. The V gene's germline CDR1 is DFQATT and CDR2 SNEGSKA (reference sequence). V lost 3 bases and J lost 3, with 14 bases in between. The CDR3 covers 14 residues. CDR3 residues: CSASVVGSHYGYTF. The DNA for the CDR3 is TGCAGTGCTAGTGTGGTGGGGTCTCACTATGGCTACACCTTC.

The chain couples TRBV6-1 to TRBJ2-2; 14 bases fit TRBD2. The ends lost 6 bases at V and 6 bases at J; junction bases unmatched: 3. Germline CDR1 and CDR2: MNHNS and SASEGT. This CDR3 is 15 amino acids long. CDR3 DNA sequence: TGTGCCAGCAGAGGACTAGCGGGAGGATCCGGGGAGCTGTTTTTT. Translated: CASRGLAGGSGELFF.

This clonotype was counted only a few times. This chain uses TRBV2 with TRBJ2-7; unclear D gene. This CDR3 spans 13 amino acids. Germline assignment: CDR1 SNHLY and CDR2 FYNNEI. Trimming stripped 4 bases from V and 4 bases from J, with 11 bases between. The CDR3 here is CASSVGLRYEQYF. Here the CDR3 DNA reads TGTGCCAGCAGTGTAGGGTTAAGATACGAGCAGTACTTC.

The J gene is TRBJ2-1, the V gene TRBV28; TRBD1 is a possible D gene (5 bases). CDR1 MDHEN and CDR2 SYDVKM come from the germline V gene. The CDR3 totals 14 residues. Trimming stripped 3 bases from V and 4 bases from J, with 10 bases between. CDR3 DNA: TGTGCCAGCAGTTTCCCAGGGCGGTACAATGAGCAGTTCTTC. As protein: CASSFPGRYNEQFF.

This clonotype showed up just a few times. The chain links TRBV7-9 to TRBJ1-1; weak D call: TRBD1 (5 bases). V shed 7 bases and J shed 7 bases, with 16 bases lying between them. CDR3 length: 13 residues. The germline gives CDR1 SEHNR, CDR2 FQNEAQ (reference sequence). DNA of the CDR3: TGTGCCAGCAACCCCCTCGGGGCAGGTGAAGCTTTCTTT. It codes for CASNPLGAGEAFF. The entire variable domain, with the rest obtained from reference TRBV7-9 and TRBJ1-1, is as follows: DTGVSQNPRHKITKRGQNVTFRCDPISEHNRLYWYRQTLGQGPEFLTYFQNEAQLEKSRLLSDRFSAERPKGSFSTLEIQRTEQGDSAMYLCASNPLGAGEAFFGQGTRLTVV.

The chain carries TRBV28 and TRBJ1-5; TRBD1 agrees at 9 bases. The V segment lost 4 bases and the J segment 5 bases; nucleotides outside the gene matches: 6. Per germline, CDR1 MDHEN and CDR2 SYDVKM. The CDR3 runs to 15 residues. The CDR3 coding sequence is TGTGCCAGCAGTTCCACCGGGACAGGGTATCAGCCCCAGCATTTT. The encoded protein is CASSSTGTGYQPQHF.

This clonotype was detected only a few times. This chain connects TRBV20-1 to TRBJ2-5; 8 nucleotides match TRBD1. The germline V gene encodes CDR1 DFQATT and CDR2 SNEGSKA (reference sequence). The CDR3 sequence is 15 residues long. The V segment lost 0 bases and the J segment 8 bases; nucleotides outside the gene matches: 11. The CDR3 coding sequence is TGCAGTGCTAGAGATGGAACAGGGGGAGCATTCACCCAGTACTTC. As protein: CSARDGTGGAFTQYF.

There are a few counts of this clonotype. J is TRBJ2-7 and V is TRBV3-1, with unresolved D. The CDR3 totals 15 residues. Per the germline V gene, CDR1 is LGHDT and CDR2 is YNNKEL (reference sequence). V was clipped by 1 base and J by 2 bases, with 12 bases between them. Written as DNA, the CDR3 is TGTGCCAGCAGCCAAGGCGCACCGAGAACCTACGAGCAGTACTTC. Its protein product is CASSQGAPRTYEQYF.

This chain uses TRBV30 with TRBJ2-5; 9 bases map to TRBD2. The CDR3 is 15 residues long. The V gene's germline CDR1 is GTSNPN and CDR2 SVGIG (reference sequence). The junction had 10 bases not matched to a gene; V was cut back by 3 bases and J by 5 bases. The CDR3 protein is CAWSHRVAGVETQYF. CDR3 bases: TGTGCCTGGAGCCACAGAGTAGCGGGAGTTGAGACCCAGTACTTC.

Ten or more counts support this clonotype. This chain connects TRBV28 to TRBJ2-5; weak D call: TRBD2 (5 bases). In germline, CDR1 is MDHEN, CDR2 SYDVKM. CDR3 size: 13 residues. V gave up 5 bases and J gave up 2 bases, with 9 bases separating them. CDR3 in amino acids: CASSRTGQETQYF. CDR3 nucleotide sequence: TGTGCCAGCAGTAGGACGGGACAAGAGACCCAGTACTTC.

This chain joins TRBV6-2 or TRBV6-3 and TRBJ2-5; D possibly uses TRBD1 or TRBD2 (7 bases each). The germline V and J ends were trimmed by 5 bases and 1 base, with 20 bases remaining between them. The CDR3 covers 17 residues. Germline V gene lookup returns CDR1 MNHEY and CDR2 SVGEGT. DNA for the CDR3: TGTGCCAGCAGTGAAGCTGGGACAGCGGGATTCCAAGAGACCCAGTACTTC. This sequence encodes CASSEAGTAGFQETQYF.

This rearrangement joins TRBV6-5 to TRBJ2-7; 8 bases line up with TRBD1. V was pared by 4 bases and J by 7 bases, with 9 bases of the junction left unmatched. Germline lookup yields CDR1 MNHEY and CDR2 SVGAGI. The CDR3 is 14 residues long. The CDR3 spells CASSSRTGSREQYF. The CDR3 bases are TGTGCCAGCAGTTCCCGGACAGGGTCGCGAGAGCAGTACTTC.

This clonotype has ten or more counts. This chain uses TRBV27 with TRBJ2-7; 7 nucleotides line up with TRBD2. The germline CDR1 and CDR2 sequences are MNHEY and SMNVEV (reference sequence). This CDR3 has 13 amino acids. J lost 5 bases, V lost 5 bases, and 6 bases had no gene match. The CDR3 sequence is CASSPPGGDEQYF. Here the CDR3 DNA reads TGTGCCAGCAGTCCGCCGGGAGGCGACGAGCAGTACTTC.